One T cell receptor (beta chain) is described in this entry. Its antigen specificity is not known. Base qualities are missing; no much larger clone stands one base away. Via the germline V gene (reference sequence), CDR1 is LNHDA and CDR2 SQIVND. V is reduced by 9 bases and J by 8 bases, leaving a spacing of 23 bases between them. The CDR3 starts with the cysteine, ends with the phenylalanine, and has 15 residues. The read is trimmed to its CDR3 DNA, 45 bases read in frame from base 1. The data stem from a study of shared clonotypes between healthy human individuals (dated by TCRdb to the early 2020s). For the wider study: The cohort included a few men and a couple of women between 18 and 49 years of age. Different laboratories and diverse techniques were used to prepare libraries and sequence TCR repertoires, to increase sequencing depth and limit assay-specific biases. Leukapheresis yielded between about 0.94 and 9 billion PBMCs per donor. Per donor, three plates each were used for CD4 naive and CD4 memory, two for CD8 naive, and one for CD8 memory. To estimate repertoire size and how much clonotype sharing occurs between individuals, the study deeply sequenced the blood TCR repertoires of about 5 healthy adults.

TCR CDR3 regions were amplified from genomic DNA by multiplex PCR using the deep immunoSEQ assay. Genomic DNA extracted from each cell subset was distributed evenly over all wells of several immunoSEQ 96-well plates, and each plate served as one replicate. For sorted subsets, around 200 ng genomic DNA, equal to 30,000 or so T cell genomes, was loaded into each replicate PCR. Purified libraries were measured with a Qubit 3.0 fluorometer, size-checked on a Bioanalyzer 2100, and measured again with the KAPA Library Quantification kit. Every immunoSEQ 96-well plate was sequenced on a dedicated single-read 150-cycle Illumina NextSeq 550 flow cell. The original pipeline was this. Because the immunoSEQ output included only junctional sequences and no quality scores, the filtering could not be the same as the filtering used for full-length reads. Sequences were annotated with PyIR, a Python wrapper for IgBLAST v1.9, using IMGT germline references to assign V/J genes and CDR3. Reads with weak V/J assignments (E-value above 1e-6), missing CDR3, stop codons, out-of-frame junctions, or ambiguous translated residues were removed. A V3J clonotype was defined by an identical inferred V gene, J gene, and CDR3 amino acid sequence. To compute the percentage overlap between repertoires, the number of shared unique clonotypes was divided by the size of the smaller repertoire. RTK rarefaction, the Chao1 estimator, and Recon v2.1 estimates of unobserved clonotypes were used to assess repertoire richness. OLGA was used to compute generation probabilities for all TCRbeta clonotypes that the gDNA method yielded from a handful of donors. Sourced from immuneACCESS, this table was stored by TCRdb with only in-frame sequences that have V and J called. A share of the clones is absent; for the studies checked, an unresolved V gene accounts for under half, and the remainder has no known explanation. Clone size and the V and J calls come from that table; the DNA yielded D and trimming. The sample profile shows roughly 600,000 clones; more than 95% of them were found once. The leading ten clones occupy 0.25% to 0.35% of the sample.

For the CD8 naive samples, CD45RO-negative cells were positively selected for CCR7, yielding a CD45RA+CCR7+ population from which TemRA cells were excluded. The donors were healthy, HIV-negative adults with no recently reported acute infections or vaccinations. All donors were Caucasian adults living in Nashville, Tennessee, USA. After blood collection by leukapheresis, PBMCs were isolated using Ficoll-Histopaque density gradient centrifugation and then cryopreserved in the vapor phase of liquid nitrogen. Purity and quantity of every magnetically sorted T cell population were checked by analytical flow cytometry. Genomic DNA was isolated from every sorted fraction and measured by UV absorbance on a Nanodrop 2000c. General findings and caveats noted by the study authors: Naive subsets generally had larger estimated clonotype richness than memory subsets. Because the study included only a small number of donors, the genetic and exposure-history diversity represented was limited. Incomplete sequencing was indicated by rarefaction of sorted-subset datasets, despite the large sequencing depth. Sampling was limited to blood, and TCR repertoires in tissue likely differ from TCR repertoires in blood. About 5% of naive CD4, 3% to 3.5% of naive CD8, 2.3% of memory CD4, and 0.4% of memory CD8 clonotypes were shared across four donors. Based on pairwise subsampling, the degree of clonotype sharing among donors was expected to be affected by sequencing depth. Compared with non-shared clonotypes, the clonotypes found in all four sorted-subset donors had higher generation probabilities.

The chain employs TRBV19 and TRBJ2-1, with the D call tentatively TRBD1 or TRBD2, each fitting 7 bases. Sample: naive CD8+ T cells sorted from blood. What this sample's cell subset or site label stands for: CD45RA+CCR7+. This clonotype originated in a man younger than 40 in good health. The CDR3 region has the sequence CASRISQGLADEQFF. The DNA sequence reads TGTGCCAGCCGAATCTCACAGGGGCTAGCGGATGAGCAGTTCTTC.